This TCR beta chain was sequenced during a study of T cells after posttransplantation cyclophosphamide. A marrow graft followed busulfan-fludarabine conditioning, with cyclophosphamide on days +3 and +4. Sequencing was performed with immunoSEQ multiplex PCR; in TCRdb, only in-frame clones are kept and a portion is missing. Of 42,000 or so clones detected, around 90% appear once; the ten largest clones hold under 2.5%. A note on this clone: Its antigen is not known.

General study findings and limits: Later blood repertoires were often dominated by clones from the donor CD8+ memory compartment. Blood and skin or GI T cell repertoires showed limited TRB overlap.

The length of the CDR3 is 14 residues. The V and J ends lost 6 bases and 3 bases, in that order; junction bases with no gene match: 4. Looked up from germline, CDR1 is SGHRS and CDR2 is YFSETQ. This sequence was found in a male patient aged 55 to 70 who received an allogeneic stem cell transplant from a related donor and was CMV-positive. These T cells may partly come from the graft donor. Sequenced here: PBMCs, sampled roughly 59 days after allogeneic stem cell transplant with posttransplant cyclophosphamide. This sequence joins TRBV5-1 and TRBJ1-4; 8 nucleotides agree with TRBD1. The CDR3 sequence is CASNPGQANEKLFF. CDR3 sequence (DNA): TGCGCCAGCAACCCGGGACAGGCTAATGAAAAACTGTTTTTT.